These 13 T cell receptor beta chains share one sample of origin, sequenced in a study of shared clonotypes between healthy human individuals. Method: immunoSEQ multiplex PCR; TCRdb's copy keeps in-frame clones and lacks some. This sample yields about 470,000 clones, of which roughly 77% are seen a single time; 13% belongs to the top ten. The sample comprised PBMCs. These receptors all stem from a woman in her thirties or forties in good health. Some clones in this sample may be carry-over from other donors' samples.

This clone came up once. V gene TRBV9 combines with J gene TRBJ2-7; weak D call: TRBD2 (6 bases). Germline CDR1 is SGDLS and CDR2 is YYNGEE. The V end was cut by 0 bases, the J end by 7 bases, with 17 bases between. This CDR3 has 15 residues. The chain's CDR3 is CASSVGGQGGWEQYF. The CDR3 DNA reads TGTGCCAGCAGCGTAGGTGGGCAGGGAGGTTGGGAGCAGTACTTC.

The CDR3 protein is CASSLVQTGGASYEQYF. The CDR3 DNA sequence: TGTGCCAGCAGCTTAGTACAGACAGGGGGCGCGTCCTACGAGCAGTACTTC. This rearrangement joins TRBV11-2 to TRBJ2-7, with 10 bases aligning to TRBD1. This CDR3 comprises 17 residues. Trimming cost V 1 base and J 1 base; bases outside gene matches: 7. Germline loops: CDR1 SGHAT, CDR2 FQNNGV.

The genes are TRBV7-2 and TRBJ2-7, with D possibly matching TRBD2 (6 bases). The CDR3 has 15 amino acids. Trimming took off 4 bases at V and 2 bases at J, with 15 bases between the two ends. Per the germline V gene, CDR1 is SGHTA and CDR2 is FQGNSA. CDR3 sequence reads: CASSSRASDTYEQYF. Written as DNA, the CDR3 is TGTGCCAGCAGCTCAAGGGCTAGCGATACCTACGAGCAGTACTTC.

The chain uses TRBV5-1 and TRBJ2-6, with D unclear. Trimming removed 0 bases from V and 0 bases from J, with 4 bases in between. The CDR3 sequence is 15 residues long. Germline V gene sequence: CDR1 SGHRS, CDR2 YFSETQ. CDR3 sequence reads: CASSLVASGANVLTF. The CDR3 DNA follows: TGCGCCAGCAGCTTGGTAGCCTCTGGGGCCAACGTCCTGACTTTC.

The gene calls are TRBV27 and TRBJ2-2; 8 bases align to TRBD2. Trimming cost V 1 base and J 1 base; bases outside gene matches: 5. Germline-derived CDR1 and CDR2 are MNHEY and SMNVEV (reference sequence). The CDR3 is 17 residues long. The CDR3, as DNA: TGTGCCAGCAGTTTATGGTATCTAGCGGGGAACACCGGGGAGCTGTTTTTT. This translates into CASSLWYLAGNTGELFF.

This chain links TRBV2 with TRBJ2-3; possibly TRBD2 for D (7 bases). The CDR3 totals 13 residues. The V end was cut by 8 bases, the J end by 5 bases, with 14 bases between. Germline V gene sequence: CDR1 SNHLY, CDR2 FYNNEI. Written as DNA, the CDR3 is TGTGCCAGCGGGGGGGCCGGAATAGATACGCAGTATTTT. This encodes CASGGAGIDTQYF.

The sample holds a few counts of this clone. The gene calls are TRBV6-1 and TRBJ1-2; D is unresolved. The CDR3 is 13 amino acids. V dropped 6 bases and J dropped 4 bases, with 12 bases sitting between them. Germline V CDR1 and CDR2: MNHNS, SASEGT. The CDR3, as DNA: TGTGCCAGCAGCCCGCTTGGATCCTATGGCTACACCTTC. Its translation: CASSPLGSYGYTF.

V is TRBV4-2 and J is TRBJ2-7; TRBD2 matches at 7 bases. Trimming cost V 1 base and J 1 base; bases outside gene matches: 7. The CDR3 runs to 16 residues. Germline CDR1 and CDR2: LGHNA and YNFKEQ. CDR3 sequence: CASSQGGGAGSYEQYF. The DNA of the CDR3 is TGTGCCAGCAGCCAAGGTGGGGGAGCGGGATCCTACGAGCAGTACTTC.

The gene calls are TRBV27 and TRBJ1-2; D is possibly TRBD1 (5 bases). CDR3 length: 14 residues. CDR1 and CDR2 from the germline V gene are MNHEY and SMNVEV (reference sequence). V gave up 4 bases and J gave up 5 bases, with 14 bases separating them. The chain's CDR3 is CASSWGVGRYGYTF. The DNA of the CDR3 is TGTGCCAGCAGTTGGGGGGTAGGCCGGTATGGCTACACCTTC.

The J gene is TRBJ2-2, the V gene TRBV7-9; D gene unclear. This CDR3 is 14 amino acids long. The V and J ends lost 3 bases and 6 bases respectively, with 11 bases between them. Per the germline V gene, CDR1 is SEHNR and CDR2 is FQNEAQ (reference sequence). The chain's CDR3 is CASSFTLNSGELFF. The CDR3 nucleotides read TGTGCCAGCAGCTTTACACTAAATTCCGGGGAGCTGTTTTTT.

The chain recombines TRBV5-1 with TRBJ2-7, with D unclear. Germline CDR1 and CDR2: SGHRS and YFSETQ. Trimming stripped 5 bases from V and 0 bases from J, with 9 bases between. The CDR3 runs to 13 residues. CDR3 in amino acids: CASRKESSYEQYF. The CDR3 bases are TGCGCCAGCAGGAAGGAGAGCTCCTACGAGCAGTACTTC. Combining the CDR3 with reference TRBV5-1 and TRBJ2-7 gives the whole variable domain KAGVTQTPRYLIKTRGQQVTLSCSPISGHRSVSWYQQTPGQGLQFLFEYFSETQRNKGNFPGRFSGRQFSNSRSEMNVSTLELGDSALYLCASRKESSYEQYFGPGTRLTVT.

Of note for this clone: One junction end does not reproduce the germline sequence, and a read error may be involved. The chain recombines TRBV7-3 with TRBJ2-1; the match to TRBD2 covers 10 bases. This CDR3 has 16 residues. The germline gives CDR1 SGHTA, CDR2 FQGTGA. The CDR3 DNA is TGTGCCAGCAGCTCCTCTAGCGGGAGCTCCCACAACGAGCAGTTCTTC. Translated: CASSSSSGSSHNEQFF.

In its sample, this clone was seen many times. The chain carries TRBV10-3 and TRBJ1-6; no firm D call. The V end lost 0 bases, the J end lost 14 bases, and 8 bases lay between the germline ends. Looked up from germline, CDR1 is ENHRY and CDR2 is SYGVKD. The CDR3 contains 12 residues. CDR3 sequence reads: CAISESLETLHF. CDR3 DNA: TGTGCCATCAGTGAGTCCCTCGAGACCCTCCACTTT.